This T cell receptor beta chain was recorded in a study of T cell changes during pregnancy in multiple sclerosis. Germline-derived CDR1 and CDR2 are WSHSY and SAAADI. This CDR3 spans 14 amino acids. J gave up 5 bases and V 4 bases, and 4 bases lay outside the gene matches. Clones were read by immunoSEQ multiplex PCR, and TCRdb kept only the in-frame ones, dropping some. Of 75,000 to 100,000 clones listed, roughly 92% are singletons. V and J are TRBV10-2 and TRBJ2-1; 8 bases fit TRBD2. This sequence was found in a female donor with multiple sclerosis, enrolled in a pregnancy study. The sequenced sample was peripheral blood, obtained after pregnancy. The CDR3: CASSVSGADNEQFF. CDR3 in DNA: TGCGCCAGCAGTGTTAGCGGGGCTGACAATGAGCAGTTCTTC.